This T cell receptor beta chain was documented in a study of T cell responses to AZD1222 COVID-19 vaccine. V was clipped by 4 bases and J by 1 base; unmatched bases: 7. CDR3 length equals 16 residues. The V gene's germline CDR1 is LGHNA and CDR2 YSLEER. The assay was immunoSEQ multiplex PCR, and TCRdb's table has in-frame clones only and misses some. The sample includes around 130,000 clones, about 91% of them seen just once. The genes are TRBV4-3 and TRBJ1-2; 9 bases match TRBD1. The input for sequencing was peripheral blood, taken 28 days after the second AZD1222 dose. The receptor was derived from an adult who received the AZD1222 COVID-19 vaccine. DNA of the CDR3: TGCGCCAGCAGCCCGGGACAGGGTCACCTTAACTATGGCTACACCTTC. Translated, it gives CASSPGQGHLNYGYTF.